Sequencing of this T cell receptor beta chain was carried out in a study of cytomegalovirus exposure and HLA in healthy donors. Study-wide results and caveats: Later analysis indicated greater clonal expansion among HLA-associated TCR beta chains than among equally common other chains.

A multiplex PCR was run with 60 Vbeta primers and 13 Jbeta primers. Sequenced by immunoSEQ multiplex PCR; TCRdb stores in-frame clones only, minus some. The ten most abundant clones cover approximately 2.6% of a sample with around 150,000 clones. As to this clone: Its specificity is not known.

Material: PBMCs. This receptor was obtained from a man aged 35-49 years in good health and CMV-seronegative.

CDR3 nucleotide sequence: TGCGCCAGCAGCCAATCCACTGCAACTAATGAAAAACTGTTTTTT. Translating it yields CASSQSTATNEKLFF. The rearrangement links TRBV4-3 to TRBJ1-4; D is undetermined. CDR3 length: 15 residues. CDR1 and CDR2 from the germline V gene are LGHNA and YSLEER. Trimming shortened V by 2 bases and J by 0 bases, and 7 bases separated the two germline ends.